The 25 T cell receptor beta chains below all came from one sample that was sequenced in a study of STAT5B mutations in CD4+ large granular lymphocyte leukemia. This table comes from immunoSEQ multiplex PCR, and its TCRdb copy is limited to in-frame clones, with some not included. The sample has 25,000 to 35,000 clones; approximately 74% are singletons. Sequenced sample: CD4+ T cells from blood buffy coats. Receptors originate from a human donor in good health.

This clone was detected only a few times. The chain links TRBV7-2 to TRBJ2-1, with D possibly TRBD2 on 5 matching bases. V lost 6 bases and J 4 bases, leaving 16 bases between the germline ends. CDR3 length equals 15 residues. Germline assignment: CDR1 SGHTA and CDR2 FQGNSA. CDR3: CASRLLAESYNEQFF. DNA of the CDR3: TGTGCCAGCAGACTCCTAGCTGAATCTTACAATGAGCAGTTCTTC.

This rearrangement joins TRBV6-1 to TRBJ1-2; a weak D match, TRBD1 (5 bases). The V end lost 8 bases, the J end lost 3 bases, and 13 bases lay between the germline ends. From germline, CDR1 is MNHNS and CDR2 SASEGT. This CDR3 is built from 13 residues. The CDR3 DNA is TGTGCCAGCGCCGACGGGACGTACTATGGCTACACCTTC. Translated, it gives CASADGTYYGYTF.

The chain has TRBV5-4 and TRBJ1-3; TRBD1 is a possible D gene (5 bases). This CDR3 is 15 amino acids long. The germline CDR1 and CDR2 sequences are SGHNT and YYREEE (reference sequence). V was clipped by 0 bases and J by 0 bases, with 7 bases between them. As DNA, the CDR3 is TGTGCCAGCAGCTTGGGGACACCCTCTGGAAACACCATATATTTT. Translated, it gives CASSLGTPSGNTIYF. Filled out from reference TRBV5-4 and TRBJ1-3, the complete variable domain reads ETGVTQSPTHLIKTRGQQVTLRCSSQSGHNTVSWYQQALGQGPQFIFQYYREEENGRGNFPPRFSGLQFPNYSSELNVNALELDDSALYLCASSLGTPSGNTIYFGEGSWLTVV.

This chain connects TRBV11-2 to TRBJ2-3, with TRBD1 matching 8 bases. Germline V gene sequence: CDR1 SGHAT, CDR2 FQNNGV. After removal of 5 bases from V and 2 bases from J, the junction contained 6 bases not matched to a gene. The CDR3 has 15 amino acids. The CDR3 DNA reads as TGTGCCAGCAGCCCCCAGGGACAGGCCACAGATACGCAGTATTTT. Protein sequence: CASSPQGQATDTQYF.

This clone has a handful of counts. V and J are TRBV30 and TRBJ1-1; TRBD1 aligns across 7 bases. The junction had 12 bases not matched to a gene; V was cut back by 4 bases and J by 4 bases. The CDR3 has 15 residues. The germline V gene encodes CDR1 GTSNPN and CDR2 SVGIG (reference sequence). This chain's CDR3 is CAWTYTGDGSTEAFF. CDR3 nucleotide sequence: TGTGCCTGGACCTATACAGGGGACGGGAGCACTGAAGCTTTCTTT.

The V and J genes are TRBV4-2 and TRBJ2-2; the match to TRBD2 covers 11 bases. This CDR3 region has 16 residues. Per germline, CDR1 LGHNA and CDR2 YNFKEQ. Losses at the gene ends were 4 bases for V and 5 bases for J; bases not matched to a gene: 6. The CDR3 nucleotides are TGTGCCAGCAGCCCCAGACTAGCGGGGTTGACCGGGGAGCTGTTTTTT. Translating it yields CASSPRLAGLTGELFF.

The V gene is TRBV19, the J gene TRBJ2-1, with a possible D match to TRBD1 (5 bases). This CDR3 region has 13 residues. V lost 3 bases to trimming and J lost 5 bases, with 8 bases between them. From germline, CDR1 is LNHDA and CDR2 SQIVND (reference sequence). The CDR3 here is CASSIDRNNEQFF. Written as DNA, the CDR3 is TGTGCCAGTAGTATTGACAGAAACAATGAGCAGTTCTTC.

The chain is built from TRBV30 and TRBJ1-4; D perhaps matches TRBD1 (6 bases). V shed 0 bases and J shed 13 bases, with 9 bases lying between them. CDR3 length: 11 residues. The germline V gene encodes CDR1 GTSNPN and CDR2 SVGIG (reference sequence). The CDR3 nucleotides are TGTGCCTGGAGTGTACAGGGAGGACTGTTTTTT. Protein product: CAWSVQGGLFF.

The rearrangement joins TRBV30 to TRBJ1-5, with D perhaps matching TRBD1 (5 bases). From germline, CDR1 is GTSNPN and CDR2 SVGIG (reference sequence). Trimming shortened V by 3 bases and J by 7 bases, and 16 bases separated the two germline ends. This CDR3 is built from 14 residues. The CDR3 here is CAWRPQGGWQPQHF. The CDR3 DNA reads as TGTGCCTGGAGGCCTCAGGGAGGATGGCAGCCCCAGCATTTT.

The chain has TRBV29-1 and TRBJ2-1; 7 bases map to TRBD1. V shed 8 bases, J shed 7 bases, and the junction held 8 bases outside the gene matches. This CDR3 is built from 12 residues. In germline, CDR1 is SQVTM, CDR2 ANQGSEA. CDR3 in DNA: TGCAGCTCCGGACAGGCTGGGAATGAGCAGTTCTTC. Protein sequence: CSSGQAGNEQFF.

V gene TRBV5-6 combines with J gene TRBJ2-3; perhaps TRBD2 as D (6 bases). Germline V gene data show CDR1 as SGHDT and CDR2 as YYEEEE. CDR3 length: 17 residues. V dropped 0 bases and J dropped 2 bases, with 16 bases sitting between them. The CDR3 DNA sequence: TGTGCCAGCAGCTTGGTGGGCGGGACCCCCACCACAGATACGCAGTATTTT. Its protein is CASSLVGGTPTTDTQYF.

CDR3 residues: CASSLPGTVNYGYTF. The CDR3 bases are TGTGCCAGCAGCTTGCCCGGGACGGTAAACTATGGCTACACCTTC. This rearrangement joins TRBV5-4 to TRBJ1-2; a weak D match, TRBD1 (5 bases). Per germline, CDR1 SGHNT and CDR2 YYREEE (reference sequence). Deletions cut 1 base from V and 2 bases from J, with 12 bases between. This CDR3 has 15 residues.

The CDR3: CASSLELGRSYGYTF. The DNA for the CDR3 is TGTGCCAGCAGCTTGGAATTAGGACGTAGCTATGGCTACACCTTC. The chain is built from TRBV5-5 and TRBJ1-2; D is unclear. Germline V gene data show CDR1 as SGHKS and CDR2 as YYEKEE (reference sequence). The ends were cut back, 0 bases at V and 4 bases at J, with 13 bases in the middle. CDR3 length: 15 amino acids. Combining the CDR3 with reference TRBV5-5 and TRBJ1-2 gives the whole variable domain DAGVTQSPTHLIKTRGQQVTLRCSPISGHKSVSWYQQVLGQGPQFIFQYYEKEERGRGNFPDRFSARQFPNYSSELNVNALLLGDSALYLCASSLELGRSYGYTFGSGTRLTVV.

The gene calls are TRBV6-6 and TRBJ2-7; 7 bases agree with TRBD1. CDR1 and CDR2 from the germline V gene are MNHNY and SVGAGI (reference sequence). V shed 5 bases, J shed 2 bases, and the junction held 6 bases outside the gene matches. The CDR3 has 14 amino acids. In DNA, the CDR3 is TGTGCCAGCAGTGCGCGGACAGGTGCCTACGAGCAGTACTTC. Encoded protein: CASSARTGAYEQYF.

V is TRBV2 and J is TRBJ2-5; D perhaps matches TRBD1 (6 bases). The V and J ends lost 6 bases and 5 bases respectively, with 19 bases between them. Germline loops: CDR1 SNHLY, CDR2 FYNNEI. This CDR3 has 15 amino acids. Here the CDR3 reads CASSRGQTWTETQYF. In DNA, the CDR3 is TGTGCCAGCAGCCGTGGACAGACCTGGACGGAGACCCAGTACTTC.

V usage is TRBV5-1 and J usage is TRBJ1-5; no clear D. CDR1 and CDR2 (germline): SGHRS, YFSETQ. This CDR3 is built from 16 residues. Trimming removed 4 bases at V and 7 bases at J, with 21 bases between. CDR3 coding DNA: TGCGCCAGCAGCCCAACGCCGGTCGGGAGCGGGCAGCCCCAGCATTTT. Protein product: CASSPTPVGSGQPQHF.

This clone has a single count. This chain links TRBV5-1 with TRBJ2-5; tentative D call: TRBD1 (6 bases). CDR3 length: 15 residues. From germline, CDR1 is SGHRS and CDR2 YFSETQ. Trimming left V 4 bases short and J 5 bases short, with 18 bases between. The CDR3 nucleotides are TGCGCCAGCAGCCCCAACGGACAGTCTGTCGAGACCCAGTACTTC. Its protein product is CASSPNGQSVETQYF.

DNA of the CDR3: TGTGCCAGCAGCTTAGCCCGGGCCCCTCTAGGCTACAATGAGCAGTTCTTC. Protein product: CASSLARAPLGYNEQFF. J is TRBJ2-1 and V is TRBV7-9, with D unclear. The V and J ends lost 0 bases and 3 bases respectively, with 15 bases between them. The CDR3 has 17 residues. CDR1 and CDR2 from the germline V gene are SEHNR and FQNEAQ (reference sequence).

This clone was counted between two and nine times. The chain links TRBV5-6 to TRBJ1-2; 12 bases align to TRBD1. The germline V gene has CDR1 SGHDT and CDR2 YYEEEE. The CDR3 extends over 15 amino acids. Germline trimming cut 1 base from V and 7 bases from J; bases unmatched to any gene: 5. In DNA, the CDR3 is TGTGCCAGCAGCTTGCCCGGGACAGGGGGCCGTGGCTACACCTTC. Amino acid sequence: CASSLPGTGGRGYTF.

This chain joins TRBV14 and TRBJ2-5; D remains ambiguous. The CDR3 totals 13 residues. Trimming removed 2 bases from V and 4 bases from J, with 8 bases in between. Germline V gene data show CDR1 as SGHDN and CDR2 as FVKESK. CDR3 sequence: CASSQLGLETQYF. The DNA for the CDR3 is TGTGCCAGCAGCCAATTGGGGTTAGAGACCCAGTACTTC.

The chain carries TRBV6-1 and TRBJ2-5, with TRBD2 identical over 10 bases. The CDR3 has 15 residues. CDR1 is MNHNS, CDR2 SASEGT, per germline. The V gene end was trimmed by 7 bases and the J gene end by 0 bases; junction bases not matched to a gene: 5. The CDR3 loop reads CASIPSGGYQETQYF. CDR3 bases: TGTGCCAGCATACCTAGCGGGGGTTACCAAGAGACCCAGTACTTC.

This chain uses TRBV23-1 with TRBJ1-2; tentatively, D is TRBD1 (5 bases). TRBV23-1 has ORF status, its function being uncertain. Trimming took 6 bases from V and 3 from J, leaving 17 bases between them. The CDR3 covers 15 residues. The CDR3 is CASSQNQGYYYGYTF. CDR3 bases: TGCGCCAGCAGCCAGAATCAGGGCTACTACTATGGCTACACCTTC.

In this sample, this clone turned up once. V is TRBV5-4 and J is TRBJ2-2, with 8 bases lining up with TRBD2. The CDR3 is 16 residues long. With V trimmed by 4 bases and J by 0 bases, 5 bases remained unmatched. CDR1 is SGHNT and CDR2 is YYREEE in the germline V gene (reference sequence). The CDR3 DNA reads TGTGCCAGCAGCCTCCACGGGGGGGCGAACACCGGGGAGCTGTTTTTT. Translation: CASSLHGGANTGELFF.

This rearrangement joins TRBV6-6 to TRBJ2-5; the D is unclear. The V end was cut by 0 bases, the J end by 3 bases, with 8 bases between. The germline V gene encodes CDR1 MNHNY and CDR2 SVGAGI (reference sequence). The CDR3 has 14 residues. The CDR3 is CASSYSVWKETQYF. The CDR3 nucleotides are TGTGCCAGCAGTTACTCGGTTTGGAAAGAGACCCAGTACTTC.

The CDR3 reads CASSLDGDRATETQYF. The CDR3 coding sequence is TGCGCCAGCAGCTTGGACGGGGACAGGGCGACAGAGACCCAGTACTTC. The chain couples TRBV5-1 to TRBJ2-5; 9 positions agree with TRBD1. Unmatched junction bases numbered 7, after V lost 0 bases and J lost 4 bases. CDR3 size: 16 residues. Per the germline V gene, CDR1 is SGHRS and CDR2 is YFSETQ.